This T cell receptor beta chain was obtained from a study of cytomegalovirus exposure and HLA in healthy donors (dated by TCRdb to 2015 to 2018). Regarding the study in general: In an earlier analysis of roughly 500 of the donors, 276 Gb of sequence data and some 100 million unique TCR beta sequences from roughly 200 million T cells were reported. A later analysis re-examined previously published TCR beta repertoires from more than 600 donors and added high-resolution HLA genotyping to investigate patterns of TCR occurrence. Typing coverage varied by locus: roughly 620-630 donors for A, B, C, DRB1 and DQB1; around 560 for DQA1; approximately 570 for DPA1; 400 to 480 for DPB1. To predict cytomegalovirus infection status, the study brought together high-throughput TCR immunosequencing, statistical association of individual TCRs with disease status, and machine learning. In addition to the first cohort of 650 to 750 subjects, a separate validation cohort of about 120 different subjects was used. All discovery cohort repertoires had been generated using a single sequencing platform. Because of strong linkage in the cohort, five DR-DQ haplotypes were treated as single units for association and clustering. In the later analysis, no new phenotypic data were used to find candidate immune exposures; instead, reliance was placed on TCR beta sequences and their occurrence across donors. Among a few hundred genotyped donors of the cohort, an average of about 240,000 unique TCR beta nucleotide sequences were sequenced per donor, around 20% of them non-productive. The study was designed to test whether signatures of past pathogen exposure could be identified by cataloging public T cell receptors. Among the approximately 420 genotyped donors, around 81% belonged to the genetic ancestry cluster associated with self-reported Caucasian donors. To decide whether each TCR beta V gene segment behaved as functional or pseudogenic, an earlier analysis of some 600 of the donors relied on high-throughput TCR beta sequencing. Genome-wide SNP genotypes for about 65% of the 666 donors were used in a later genetic analysis, which treated that subset as a discovery cohort. Both class I and class II loci were covered by HLA typing, at four-digit resolution. An early release covering 550 to 700 HLA-typed donors comprised roughly 300 gigabases of sequencing data and 85 million or so unique TCR sequences. The study profiled the T cell repertoires of fewer than 850 subjects by immunosequencing and related them to cytomegalovirus serostatus. Alongside the repertoire data, information on donor age, sex, ethnicity and CMV serostatus was compiled.

Beyond this particular receptor, the publication reports: Strong co-occurrence of HLA alleles, especially DR and DQ, made assigning TCR associations to individual alleles difficult. Compared with equally common non-associated chains, HLA-associated TCR beta chains in a later analysis were more clonally expanded and had lower generation probabilities. In a later analysis, several top co-occurrence clusters were reported to appear linked to parvovirus B19, influenza, CMV and Epstein-Barr virus. Broadly in line with IMGT annotations, most TCR beta V segments showed up in productive rearrangements about 87% or about 30% of the time in an earlier analysis of 450 to 600 of the donors. While some public TCRs were present in many individuals, most TCR sequences turned up only very rarely across donors. A later genetic analysis reported fewer N-insertions in productive TCRs among donors in an Asian-associated ancestry cluster than the roughly 690-donor mean. Cytomegalovirus status was reported to be diagnosed by the classifier with high specificity and sensitivity in both the original and validation cohorts. A later analysis found that most CMV-associated TCR beta chains appeared HLA-restricted, with HLA associations seemingly driven largely by CMV exposure. A later analysis found that TCR association rates varied across HLA loci, with DRB1 alleles showing the most associated TCRs and HLA-C alleles the fewest. Specific HLA alleles were associated with over 15,000 TCR beta sequences at a false discovery rate of 0.05 in a later analysis. Because HLA typing was missing for some donors at each locus, association tests included only the typed subset. The presence/absence analyses assumed that sequencing depth was roughly uniform across donors, and that assumption may not be true. A later genetic analysis associated a missense DCLRE1C variant with V-gene and J-gene trimming of TCR beta chains, and an independent cohort replicated the association. A cluster of highly shared sequence variants was judged likely to represent a technical artifact of the sequencing pipeline. A further reported finding was that TCR beta sequences accurately predicted the HLA-A and HLA-B alleles for most subjects in the first cohort. In vitro tests confirmed that three of the cytomegalovirus-associated TCR beta chains recognize cytomegalovirus antigens. Linkage disequilibrium might explain the correlated functional status among segregating V segments, but an unknown experimental factor could not be excluded. Because counts were too low, about 15 rarely observed V segments, including chromosome 9 orphons, were left out of the earlier analysis of approximately 500 of the donors. The study gave a list of roughly 150 TCR beta chains associated with cytomegalovirus. The authors suggested that the approach could potentially be generalized to other disease states and immunological phenotypes. This cohort had only TCR beta chains sequenced, and the lack of alpha or paired-chain data limited which features could be detected. The only immune exposure information available for the cohort was CMV serostatus.

In total, just over 650 healthy bone marrow donors made up the cohort. At the time of sampling, every cohort member was nominally healthy, though immune exposures that went unrecorded were likely present. The donor was CMV seronegative and belonged to the group of 352 seronegative cohort members. Every donor gave a peripheral blood sample, and the peripheral blood mononuclear cells from that sample were used for TCR beta sequencing. The Qiagen DNeasy Blood Extraction Kit was used to extract genomic DNA from the blood cell samples. The library was prepared using the immunoSEQ multiplex PCR assay. For the multiplex PCR, a mixture combining 60 forward primers for TCR Vbeta segments and 13 reverse primers for TCR Jbeta segments was used. Amplification of the CDR3 region of rearranged TCR beta genes was performed with a multiplex PCR assay on genomic DNA. On the Illumina HiSeq System, the amplified TCR beta libraries were sequenced as 87-base-pair reads. The original pipeline was this. In a later analysis, approximately 74 million unique TCR beta chains were counted across the 666 repertoires, and approximately 11 million of these chains were shared by at least two donors. To remove PCR and sequencing errors, raw reads were error-corrected and collapsed into unique sequences using a nearest-neighbor algorithm that merged closely related sequences. V, D and J gene segments were assigned by aligning CDR3 sequences to IMGT reference sequences. Each retained sequence needed at least a six-nucleotide match to both a V gene segment and a J gene segment. A rearrangement counted as productive if the CDR3 had no stop codons and remained in frame with V and J, and every other rearrangement counted as non-productive. Following IMGT convention, CDR3 was defined as the stretch from the second conserved V-encoded cysteine to the conserved J-encoded phenylalanine. In an earlier analysis of around 540 of the donors, sequences lacking an unambiguous match to a single V gene segment were excluded. An earlier analysis of about 600 of the donors called V segments functional above 56.7% productive rearrangements and segregating when the between-donor standard deviation exceeded 5%. A statistical classification framework was built to diagnose cytomegalovirus status from the catalog of TCR beta chain sequences. In a later analysis, TCR nucleotide sequences were compared against IMGT/GENE-DB human TR gene sequences so that V and J genes could be assigned. Using the TCRdist pipeline, a later analysis assigned CDR3 sequences along with most-parsimonious VDJ recombination scenarios. A later analysis defined each TCR beta chain by its CDR3 amino acid sequence plus V-gene family, and excluded reads lacking a unique V-gene family. In a later analysis, fewer than 650 highly shared, low-generation-probability nucleotide sequences were removed to address suspected cross-contamination and a sequencing artifact. In a later analysis, a clonal expansion index for each public chain was calculated from normalized within-repertoire ranks of inferred template counts. Generation probabilities in a later analysis came from a VDJ recombination model fitted to out-of-frame rearrangements, and those results were checked against IGoR. In a later analysis, hypergeometric tests were used to score TCR-TCR, TCR-HLA and TCR-CMV co-occurrence, with a repertoire-size bias correction applied to TCR pairs. To estimate false discovery rates, a later analysis permuted the HLA or CMV assignments 20 times. In a later analysis, co-occurring TCRs were grouped using DBSCAN, with TCRdist sequence similarity added in when clustering inside HLA-allele-positive subsets. Repertoires with fewer than 30,000 or more than 120,000 public chains were left out of co-occurrence clustering, as were about five repertoires with anomalous nucleotide sharing. As stored in TCRdb, this immuneACCESS dataset retains in-frame rearrangements with V and J assigned. A fraction of the clones does not appear; measured against another copy, unresolved V genes explain less than half of the discrepancy, and the remainder lacks a known reason. The V and J calls and clone size come from that table; D and trimming were worked out from the DNA. Recorded for this sample are roughly 200,000 clones; approximately 80% of them occurred a single time. Approximately 2.9% of the sample is taken by the ten largest.

In regard to this clone: What this receptor recognizes is not known. No base-level quality is on record; no much larger clone is a single base apart.

The specimen sequenced was PBMCs. The receptor's source is a female donor in good health and CMV-seronegative.

The DNA sequence follows: TGTGCCAGCACCCCAACCCCAGGGGACGGCTACACCTTC. Its product reads: CASTPTPGDGYTF. The chain employs TRBV7-9 and TRBJ1-2; the best D guess is TRBD1, with 6 bases matching. The germline V gene (reference sequence) specifies SEHNR as CDR1 and FQNEAQ as CDR2. Including the terminal cysteine and phenylalanine, the CDR3 comprises 13 residues. CDR3 DNA is the only sequence kept; it has 39 bases, read in frame from the first base. V drops 7 bases and J drops 8 bases, leaving 17 bases in between. The full variable domain, completed from the reference TRBV7-9 and TRBJ1-2 proteins outside the CDR3, reads DTGVSQNPRHKITKRGQNVTFRCDPISEHNRLYWYRQTLGQGPEFLTYFQNEAQLEKSRLLSDRFSAERPKGSFSTLEIQRTEQGDSAMYLCASTPTPGDGYTFGSGTRLTVV.